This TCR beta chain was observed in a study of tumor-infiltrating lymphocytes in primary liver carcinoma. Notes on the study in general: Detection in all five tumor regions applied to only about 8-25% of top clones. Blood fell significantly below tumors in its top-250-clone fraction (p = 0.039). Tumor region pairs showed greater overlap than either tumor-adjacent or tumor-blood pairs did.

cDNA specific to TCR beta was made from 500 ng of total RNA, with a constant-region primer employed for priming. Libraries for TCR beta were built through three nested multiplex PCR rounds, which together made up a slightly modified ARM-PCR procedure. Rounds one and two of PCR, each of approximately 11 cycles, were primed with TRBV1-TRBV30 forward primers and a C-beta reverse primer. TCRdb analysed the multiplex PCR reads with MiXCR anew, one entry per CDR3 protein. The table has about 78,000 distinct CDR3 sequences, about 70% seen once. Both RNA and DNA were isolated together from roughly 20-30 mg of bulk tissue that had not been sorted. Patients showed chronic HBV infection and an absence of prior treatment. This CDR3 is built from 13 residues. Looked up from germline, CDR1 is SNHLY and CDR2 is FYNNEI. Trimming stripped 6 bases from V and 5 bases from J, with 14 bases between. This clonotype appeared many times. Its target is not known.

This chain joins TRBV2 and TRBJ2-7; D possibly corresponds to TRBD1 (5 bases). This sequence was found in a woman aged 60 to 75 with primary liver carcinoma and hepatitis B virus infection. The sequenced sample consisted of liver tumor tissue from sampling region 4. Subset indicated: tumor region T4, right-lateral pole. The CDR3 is CASRGVGVDEQYF. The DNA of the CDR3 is TGTGCCAGCAGGGGTGTAGGGGTCGACGAGCAGTACTTC.